This T cell receptor beta chain derives from a study of PD-1 blockade in classical Hodgkin lymphoma. V was pared by 5 bases and J by 5 bases, with 11 bases of the junction left unmatched. The CDR3 extends over 17 amino acids. CDR1 is MDHEN, CDR2 SYDVKM, per germline. Notes on the study in general: Healthy donors were reported to have higher baseline TCR diversity than newly diagnosed patients. Complete responders showed a baseline diversity that resembled the diversity of newly diagnosed patients.

In its sample, this clone was seen a few times. The antigen remains unidentified. There was relapse after autologous stem cell transplantation in every patient, and there was variation in brentuximab vedotin exposure. Complete response, partial response or progressive disease constituted the best responses recorded. Measured with immunoSEQ multiplex PCR; TCRdb has only the in-frame clones, and not every one. The data show 28,000 or so clones, roughly 62% seen once. The source was peripheral blood mononuclear cells (PBMCs), collected before the second cycle of nivolumab. The sequence was obtained from a human donor with classical Hodgkin lymphoma. The chain couples TRBV28 to TRBJ1-5; 11 positions match TRBD1. This chain's CDR3 is CASSAPGQGEWYQPQHF. In DNA, the CDR3 is TGTGCCAGCAGTGCACCGGGACAGGGGGAATGGTATCAGCCCCAGCATTTT.